Each of the 2 T cell receptor beta chains below was sequenced from the same sample in a study of radiotherapy plus CTLA-4 blockade in lung cancer. Libraries were prepared by immunoSEQ multiplex PCR; TCRdb keeps only in-frame clonotypes and omits some of them. The sample contains approximately 65,000 clones, 77% of which appear only once. The source material was peripheral blood, sampled from a patient treated with radiotherapy plus ipilimumab. The origin of the receptors is a human donor with non-small cell lung cancer who had a complete response to radiotherapy plus ipilimumab.

The chain carries TRBV19 and TRBJ2-1; no reliable D call. CDR3 size: 13 residues. Germline V gene lookup returns CDR1 LNHDA and CDR2 SQIVND (reference sequence). Trimming left V 4 bases short and J 10 bases short, with 14 bases between. Written as DNA, the CDR3 is TGTGCCAGTAGTAGAGGATCGGGTGGGGAGCAGTTCTTC. It specifies CASSRGSGGEQFF.

The chain links TRBV11-2 to TRBJ2-5; TRBD1 aligns across 8 bases. Trimming at V came to 5 bases and at J to 3 bases, leaving 2 bases not matched to a gene. Germline CDR1 SGHAT, CDR2 FQNNGV. The CDR3 runs to 13 residues. This chain's CDR3 is CASSTDREETQYF. CDR3 nucleotide sequence: TGTGCCAGCAGCACGGACAGGGAAGAGACCCAGTACTTC.